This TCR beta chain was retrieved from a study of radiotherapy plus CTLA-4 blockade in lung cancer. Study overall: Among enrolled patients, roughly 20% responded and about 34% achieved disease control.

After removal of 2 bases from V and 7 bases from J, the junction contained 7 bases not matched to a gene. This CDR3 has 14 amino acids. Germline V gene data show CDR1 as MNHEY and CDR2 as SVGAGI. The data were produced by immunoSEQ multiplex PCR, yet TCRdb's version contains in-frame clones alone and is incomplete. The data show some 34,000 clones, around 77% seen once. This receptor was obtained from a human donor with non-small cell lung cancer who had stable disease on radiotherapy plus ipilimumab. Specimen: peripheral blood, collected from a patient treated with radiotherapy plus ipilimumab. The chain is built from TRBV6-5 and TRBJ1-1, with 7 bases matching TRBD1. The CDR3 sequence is CASSYDRAQGEAFF. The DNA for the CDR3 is TGTGCCAGCAGTTACGACAGGGCACAGGGTGAAGCTTTCTTT.